Here is one T cell receptor (beta chain) with its context. V lost 6 bases, J lost 4 bases, and 8 bases stayed unmatched. This CDR3 is 15 amino acids long. CDR1 is SEHNR and CDR2 is FQNEAQ in the germline V gene (reference sequence). RNA amounts of roughly 0.45 to 1 ug underwent reverse transcription with random hexamers. Using its own MiXCR run on the immunoSEQ multiplex PCR reads, TCRdb lists one record per CDR3 protein. The sample carries around 150,000 distinct CDR3 sequences, approximately 95% recorded once. The sample originates from a study of CD8 T cells in Susac syndrome. Sequenced sample: CD8+ T cells from PBMCs. J is TRBJ2-2 and V is TRBV7-9; 7 bases map to TRBD2. This receptor was taken from a human donor with Susac syndrome. CDR3 DNA: TGTGCCAGCAGGAGCGCGGGAGTTGCCACCGGGGAGCTGTTTTTT. This encodes CASRSAGVATGELFF.